These T cell receptor beta chains were read from a single sample in a study of blood T cell repertoires in COVID-19. Sequenced by immunoSEQ multiplex PCR; TCRdb stores in-frame clones only, minus some. The sample lists 200,000 to 300,000 clones, about 80% occurring once. Sequenced sample: peripheral blood. These receptors all come from a woman of 80 years or more with acute or convalescent COVID-19. The CDR3 runs from the conserved cysteine through the conserved F or W. D genes are given only for firm matches. Some rows have no size entry. The others give once, few or many, or a class for an expanded clone.

-	15	TRBV19	TRBD1	TRBJ1-1	TGTGCCAGTACCGATTTTGGGACAGGGAACACTGAAGCTTTCTTT	CASTDFGTGNTEAFF
few	13	TRBV28	TRBD1	TRBJ2-1	TGTGCCAGCAGGGCAAACAGGGGAAGCGAGCAGTTCTTC	CASRANRGSEQFF
-	16	TRBV5-4	TRBD1	TRBJ1-1	TGTGCCAGCAGCCGACCGGGACAGGGAAAGAACACTGAAGCTTTCTTT	CASSRPGQGKNTEAFF
once	15	TRBV5-1	-	TRBJ2-3	TGCGCCAGCAGCCTCCGGGACATACGCACAGATACGCAGTATTTT	CASSLRDIRTDTQYF
-	15	TRBV19	TRBD2	TRBJ2-5	TGTGCCAGTCGGGGGGTTCTGGGGGACCAAGAGACCCAGTACTTC	CASRGVLGDQETQYF
-	13	TRBV24-1	-	TRBJ2-7	TGTGCCACCAGTGATTCCTACTCCTACGAGCAGTACTTC	CATSDSYSYEQYF
few	16	TRBV5-1	-	TRBJ2-2	TGCGCCAGCAGCTTGGCCCCGGCGGGTAGCACCGGGGAGCTGTTTTTT	CASSLAPAGSTGELFF
-	15	TRBV7-8	-	TRBJ2-2	TGTGCCAGCAGCCAGAGAGCTAAGAACACCGGGGAGCTGTTTTTT	CASSQRAKNTGELFF
many	15	TRBV5-4	TRBD1	TRBJ1-2	TGTGCCAGCAGCTTGTCAGGGGGCGGTACTTATGGCTACACCTTC	CASSLSGGGTYGYTF
-	16	TRBV11-1	-	TRBJ2-1	TGTGCCAGCAGCTTAAGGATCAGGGGCCCCTACAATGAGCAGTTCTTC	CASSLRIRGPYNEQFF
-	13	TRBV5-1	TRBD1	TRBJ2-1	TGCGCCAGCAGCTTGGAAGGGGGCGATGAGCAGTTCTTC	CASSLEGGDEQFF
-	15	TRBV7-9	TRBD1	TRBJ1-2	TGTGCCAGCAGCTTAGGGACAGGAGCTAACTATGGCTACACCTTC	CASSLGTGANYGYTF
-	13	TRBV18	-	TRBJ2-7	TGTGCCAGCTCCCCGACCCCAGAAGCGGAGCAGTACTTC	CASSPTPEAEQYF
few	14	TRBV27	TRBD1	TRBJ2-7	TGTGCCAGCAGTTTATCGTTTAGCGGGACAGGGGTCCACTTC	CASSLSFSGTGVHF
few	15	TRBV5-1	-	TRBJ2-2	TGCGCCAGCAGCGTCGAGGCAGGGTGGACCGGGGAGCTGTTTTTT	CASSVEAGWTGELFF
-	14	TRBV9	-	TRBJ2-2	TGTGCCAGCAGCGTAGGATCTTCGGGCGGGGAGCTGTTTTTT	CASSVGSSGGELFF
-	13	TRBV12-3/TRBV12-4	-	TRBJ2-3	TGTGCCAGCAGTTTAACTCAGGCGGATACGCAGTATTTT	CASSLTQADTQYF
-	13	TRBV5-5	TRBD1	TRBJ2-7	TGTGCCAGCAGCGTGGGACAGGGGATAAGGCAGTACTTC	CASSVGQGIRQYF
-	15	TRBV6-5	-	TRBJ1-5	TGTGCCAGCAGTTACTCAGGGGGGGGCAATCAGCCCCAGCATTTT	CASSYSGGGNQPQHF
-	15	TRBV18	-	TRBJ2-2	TGTGCCAGCTCACCAAGGCTAGCGAGGACCGGGGAGCTGTTTTTT	CASSPRLARTGELFF
-	15	TRBV12-5	-	TRBJ1-6	TGTGCTAGTGATCAGGAGGACGTGGGTAATTCACCCCTCCACTTT	CASDQEDVGNSPLHF
-	13	TRBV9	-	TRBJ1-2	TGTGCCAGCAGCGTAGGAGGGATGGGTGGCTACACCTTC	CASSVGGMGGYTF
-	15	TRBV6-4	TRBD1	TRBJ1-2	TGTGCCAGCAGTGGCCAGACAGGGGAAAACTATGGCTACACCTTC	CASSGQTGENYGYTF
-	14	TRBV19	-	TRBJ1-4	TGTGCCAGTAGTGTATTCACTACCAATGAAAAACTGTTTTTT	CASSVFTTNEKLFF
few	15	TRBV19	TRBD1	TRBJ2-1	TGTGCCAGTTCAAGACAGGGCAGCTCCTACAATGAGCAGTTCTTC	CASSRQGSSYNEQFF
-	13	TRBV2	-	TRBJ1-5	TGTGCCAGCGGTGTAGGGGGTAGGCAGCCCCAGCATTTT	CASGVGGRQPQHF
-	19	TRBV7-9	-	TRBJ2-5	TGTGCCAGCAGCTTATTGGCCGATCGGGAAGGATTGTACCAAGAGACCCAGTACTTC	CASSLLADREGLYQETQYF
-	16	TRBV3-1/TRBV3-2	-	TRBJ1-2	TGTGCCAGCAGTCTAGGACAGAAGCAGAATAACTATGGCTACACCTTC	CASSLGQKQNNYGYTF
-	16	TRBV28	TRBD1	TRBJ1-4	TGTGCCAGCAGTACTCCGGGGACAGGGCTTAATGAAAAACTGTTTTTT	CASSTPGTGLNEKLFF
-	16	TRBV2	TRBD1	TRBJ1-5	TGTGCCAGCGCCGCCAGACAGGGGGTGACCAATCAGCCCCAGCATTTT	CASAARQGVTNQPQHF
once	15	TRBV6-5	TRBD1	TRBJ1-5	TGTGCCAGCAGTTACCTGGGACAGAACAATCAGCCCCAGCATTTT	CASSYLGQNNQPQHF
-	13	TRBV5-6	TRBD1	TRBJ1-1	TGTGCCAGCAGCCACACAGGGGTCACTGAAGCTTTCTTT	CASSHTGVTEAFF
-	15	TRBV28	-	TRBJ1-2	TGTGCCAGCAGTTTAGGGGGACACCCTGTCTATGGCTACACCTTC	CASSLGGHPVYGYTF
-	15	TRBV5-1	TRBD1	TRBJ2-7	TGCGCCAGCAGCTTGGCCGGGACAGGGCTCTACGAGCAGTACTTC	CASSLAGTGLYEQYF
-	13	TRBV28	-	TRBJ1-2	TGTGCCACCTCGACAGTCCGCGACTATGGCTACACCTTC	CATSTVRDYGYTF
-	16	TRBV11-2	-	TRBJ2-1	TGTGCCAGCAAAAAAGGACCCCGGGAACTCGCCAATGAGCAGTTCTTC	CASKKGPRELANEQFF
-	13	TRBV7-6	-	TRBJ2-2	TGTGCCAGCAGCTCCTTCTATTCCGGGGAGCTGTTTTTT	CASSSFYSGELFF
-	17	TRBV5-1	TRBD2	TRBJ2-2	TGCGCCAGCAGCCGAACAGCTACTAGCGGGGGCGCCGGGGAGCTGTTTTTT	CASSRTATSGGAGELFF
-	12	TRBV3-1/TRBV3-2	-	TRBJ2-7	TGTGCCAGCAGCCAAGCAACCTACGAGCAGTACTTC	CASSQATYEQYF
-	14	TRBV6-6	-	TRBJ1-4	TGTGCCAGCAGTTATTGGGGAGCCAATGAAAAACTGTTTTTT	CASSYWGANEKLFF
once	14	TRBV12-2	-	TRBJ2-7	TGTGCAAGTCGCTCGGGACTAGCGAACTACGAGCAGTACTTC	CASRSGLANYEQYF
once	23	TRBV28	TRBD2	TRBJ2-3	TGTGCCAGCAGTTTACTTAGGTCCGGTTACGCCCGGACTAGCGGGGGCGCCACAGATACGCAGTATTTT	CASSLLRSGYARTSGGATDTQYF
-	15	TRBV3-1/TRBV3-2	TRBD1	TRBJ1-5	TGTGCCAGCAGCCCCGGGACAGGGGTCAATCAGCCCCAGCATTTT	CASSPGTGVNQPQHF
-	13	TRBV5-1	-	TRBJ2-1	TGCGCCAGCAGCTTGTACGGGGACAATGAGCAGTTCTTC	CASSLYGDNEQFF
-	18	TRBV21-1	-	TRBJ2-1	TGTGCCAGCAGCAAATGGGCTAGCGGGGGGAACTCCTACAATGAGCAGTTCTTC	CASSKWASGGNSYNEQFF
-	15	TRBV5-1	-	TRBJ1-2	TGCGCCAGCAGCTCATCACAGGAGTCTGGCTATGGCTACACCTTC	CASSSSQESGYGYTF
-	15	TRBV9	-	TRBJ2-1	TGTGCCAGCAGCGTAGTGGGCTTAGGGGAAAATGAGCAGTTCTTC	CASSVVGLGENEQFF
-	18	TRBV6-2/TRBV6-3	-	TRBJ2-7	TGTGCCAGCAGTTACACGCCCGGGGGTCCTCCACGCACCTACGAGCAGTACTTC	CASSYTPGGPPRTYEQYF
-	13	TRBV5-1	-	TRBJ2-7	TGCGCCAGCAGCTCCCTCCCCGGTTTCGAGCAGTACTTC	CASSSLPGFEQYF
-	14	TRBV19	TRBD1	TRBJ1-1	TGTGCCAGTAGTCACAGGGGCGGGAACACTGAAGCTTTCTTT	CASSHRGGNTEAFF
once	12	TRBV6-5	-	TRBJ1-1	TGTGCCAGCAGCCTACAGGGTAGCAAAGCTTTCTTT	CASSLQGSKAFF
once	18	TRBV7-3	TRBD2	TRBJ2-3	TGTGCCAGCAGCTTAGAAGCTAGCGGGGGCCTCCTCCCAGATACGCAGTATTTT	CASSLEASGGLLPDTQYF
-	15	TRBV7-6	TRBD1	TRBJ1-6	TGTGCCAGCAGCCTCAGGGGACAGGGGGACTCACCCCTCCACTTT	CASSLRGQGDSPLHF
-	15	TRBV6-5	TRBD2	TRBJ2-1	TGTGCCAGCAGTCTGACTAGCGGGGGGAATACCGAGCAGTTCTTC	CASSLTSGGNTEQFF